Listed here are 7 T cell receptor beta chains from one sample, sequenced in a study of blood T cell repertoires in COVID-19. Clones were read by immunoSEQ multiplex PCR, and TCRdb kept only the in-frame ones, dropping some. The table has under 150,000 clones, about 86% seen once. Sequencing was performed on peripheral blood. These receptors were taken from a woman aged 40 to 50 with acute or convalescent COVID-19.

CDR3 region: CASSLGPGLGDQPQHF. The CDR3 DNA is TGCGCCAGCAGCTTAGGACCGGGCCTCGGGGATCAGCCCCAGCATTTT. The chain couples TRBV5-1 to TRBJ1-5; D is unresolved. Germline V gene data show CDR1 as SGHRS and CDR2 as YFSETQ. CDR3 length: 16 residues. With 2 bases removed from V and 5 bases from J, the gap between germline ends came to 17 bases.

This chain uses TRBV29-1 with TRBJ2-3; 9 bases fit TRBD2. With V trimmed by 1 base and J by 4 bases, 9 bases remained unmatched. Germline CDR1 is SQVTM and CDR2 is ANQGSEA. CDR3 length equals 16 residues. CDR3 in DNA: TGCAGCGTTGAAGGACGGCGGGGGGGAGGGGCAGATACGCAGTATTTT. Translated: CSVEGRRGGGADTQYF.

The chain couples TRBV30 to TRBJ1-1, with D unresolved. Between the trimmed V and J ends, which lost 0 bases and 4 bases, there was a span of 12 bases. Per the germline V gene, CDR1 is GTSNPN and CDR2 is SVGIG (reference sequence). The CDR3 has 14 residues. CDR3 sequence (DNA): TGTGCCTGGAGTGTACTGCTTGGGAGCACTGAAGCTTTCTTT. Translated: CAWSVLLGSTEAFF.

The V and J genes are TRBV2 and TRBJ2-1; 11 bases line up with TRBD2. The CDR3 runs to 14 residues. V gave up 2 bases and J gave up 7 bases; unmatched junction bases: 1. CDR1 is SNHLY, CDR2 FYNNEI, per germline. CDR3 protein: CASSETSGRNEQFF. DNA for the CDR3: TGTGCCAGCAGTGAAACTAGCGGGAGAAATGAGCAGTTCTTC.

This clone was recorded once. This chain joins TRBV4-3 and TRBJ1-3, with a possible D match to TRBD1 (5 bases). The germline CDR1 and CDR2 sequences are LGHNA and YSLEER. The ends were cut back, 1 base at V and 1 base at J, with 11 bases in the middle. The CDR3 sequence is 16 residues long. CDR3 region: CASSQVGGWSGNTIYF. The CDR3 DNA follows: TGCGCCAGCAGCCAAGTTGGGGGGTGGTCTGGAAACACCATATATTTT.

The chain is built from TRBV6-5 and TRBJ2-7; 7 nucleotides align to TRBD1. V trimming: 9 bases; J trimming: 2 bases; junction bases outside the gene matches: 4. The CDR3 loop spans 12 amino acids. CDR1 is MNHEY and CDR2 is SVGAGI in the germline V gene. This chain's CDR3 is CASRQGTYEQYF. Written as DNA, the CDR3 is TGTGCCAGTAGACAGGGAACCTACGAGCAGTACTTC.

The chain joins TRBV11-2 to TRBJ2-3, with unresolved D. The CDR3 totals 13 residues. The germline V and J ends were trimmed by 2 bases and 0 bases, with 3 bases remaining between them. Per the germline V gene, CDR1 is SGHAT and CDR2 is FQNNGV. CDR3 residues: CASSLRSTDTQYF. The CDR3 DNA reads as TGTGCCAGCAGCTTACGTAGCACAGATACGCAGTATTTT. The full variable domain, in which reference TRBV11-2 and TRBJ2-3 provide the parts outside the CDR3, is EAGVAQSPRYKIIEKRQSVAFWCNPISGHATLYWYQQILGQGPKLLIQFQNNGVVDDSQLPKDRFSAERLKGVDSTLKIQPAKLEDSAVYLCASSLRSTDTQYFGPGTRLTVL.